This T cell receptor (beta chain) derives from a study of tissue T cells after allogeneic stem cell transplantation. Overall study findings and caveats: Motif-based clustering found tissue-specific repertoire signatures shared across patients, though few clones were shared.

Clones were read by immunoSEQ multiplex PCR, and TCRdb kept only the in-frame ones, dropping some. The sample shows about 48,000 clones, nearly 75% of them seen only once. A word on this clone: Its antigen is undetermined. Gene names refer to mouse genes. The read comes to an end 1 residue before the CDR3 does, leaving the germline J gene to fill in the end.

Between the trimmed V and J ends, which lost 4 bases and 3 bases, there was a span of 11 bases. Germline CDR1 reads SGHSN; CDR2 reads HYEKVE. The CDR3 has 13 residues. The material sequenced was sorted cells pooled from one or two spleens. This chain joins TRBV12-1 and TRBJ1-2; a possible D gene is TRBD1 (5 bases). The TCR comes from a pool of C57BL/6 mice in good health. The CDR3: CASSGLGDSDYTF. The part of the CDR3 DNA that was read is TGTGCCAGCTCGGGGCTGGGGGACTCCGACTACACC.